This TCR beta chain comes out of a study of cytomegalovirus exposure and HLA in healthy donors. The germline V and J ends were trimmed by 4 bases and 7 bases, with 5 bases remaining between them. This CDR3 spans 12 amino acids. Germline-derived CDR1 and CDR2 are KGHSH and LQKENI. Study results and caveats: Reportedly, HLA-A and HLA-B alleles of most subjects were accurately predicted from TCR beta.

Of note for this clone: Antigen unknown.

Primers: 60 Vbeta forward and 13 Jbeta reverse. Assay used: immunoSEQ multiplex PCR; TCRdb lists only in-frame clones, some missing. The sample holds around 170,000 clones, 65% to 85% seen once. J is TRBJ1-6 and V is TRBV18; D remains unclear. The source material was PBMCs. The sequence was collected from a man aged 55-75 years in good health and CMV-seronegative. Here the CDR3 reads CASSHRNSPLHF. The CDR3 nucleotides are TGTGCCAGCTCACATAGAAATTCACCCCTCCACTTT.